This entry concerns a single TCR beta chain. Its antigen has not been determined. Per-base quality was not reported, and no clone a single base away is much larger than it. The data originate from a study of shared clonotypes between healthy human individuals (dated by TCRdb to about 2020). With respect to the entire study: The cohort included three men and two women between 18 and 49 years of age. For each donor, CD4 naive and CD4 memory were each given three plates, CD8 naive was given two plates, and CD8 memory was given one plate. The study deeply sequenced blood TCR repertoires of five healthy adults to estimate repertoire size and the extent of clonotype sharing between individuals. Libraries were prepared and TCR repertoires were sequenced by different laboratories using diverse techniques, in order to increase sequencing depth and limit assay-specific biases. Between about 0.9 and 8.9 billion PBMCs per donor were obtained by leukapheresis.

Study-wide findings and limitations: Across a few donors, roughly 5.1% of naive CD4, roughly 3.3% of naive CD8, approximately 2.5% of memory CD4, and around 0.4% of memory CD8 clonotypes were shared. Sampling was restricted to blood, and TCR repertoires in tissue are likely to differ from TCR repertoires in blood. Even with the large sequencing depth, rarefaction of the sorted-subset datasets indicated that sequencing was incomplete. Based on pairwise subsampling, the degree of clonotype sharing among donors was expected to be affected by sequencing depth. Clonotypes shared by all four sorted-subset donors showed higher generation probabilities than non-shared clonotypes. Naive subsets generally had larger estimated clonotype richness than memory subsets. Because the study included a small number of donors, the genetic and exposure-history diversity represented was limited.

The CDR3 runs 14 residues from the cysteine to the phenylalanine. Only the CDR3 part of the read is kept: 42 bases, read in frame from the first base. V is reduced by 1 base and J by 1 base, leaving a spacing of 8 bases between them. For CDR1 and CDR2, the germline V gene (reference sequence) lists MNHEY and SMNVEV. CD8 naive samples were obtained by positive selection for CCR7 among CD45RO-negative cells, yielding a CD45RA+CCR7+ population from which TemRA cells were excluded. Donors were healthy HIV-negative adults with no recently reported acute infections or vaccinations. Every donor was a Caucasian adult living in Nashville, Tennessee, USA. Blood was collected by leukapheresis, and PBMCs were isolated by Ficoll-Histopaque density gradient centrifugation and then cryopreserved in liquid nitrogen vapor phase. Analytical flow cytometry was used to check the purity and quantity of every magnetically sorted T cell population. Genomic DNA was isolated from each sorted fraction and quantified by UV absorbance on a Nanodrop 2000c.

Using the deep immunoSEQ assay, TCR CDR3 regions were amplified from genomic DNA by multiplex PCR. Genomic DNA extracted from each cell subset was distributed evenly over all wells of several immunoSEQ 96-well plates, and each plate served as one replicate. For sorted subsets, 150 to 250 ng of genomic DNA, equivalent to some 30,000 T cell genomes, went into each replicate PCR. The purified libraries were quantified using a Qubit 3.0 fluorometer, sized with a Bioanalyzer 2100, and then quantified again using the KAPA Library Quantification kit. Every immunoSEQ 96-well plate was sequenced on a separate single-read 150-cycle Illumina NextSeq 550 flow cell. The source study handled its data this way. Because the immunoSEQ output held only junctional sequences and lacked quality scores, the filtering could not match the filtering applied to full-length reads. Sequences were annotated with PyIR, a Python wrapper for IgBLAST v1.9, and V/J genes and CDR3 were assigned using IMGT germline references. Reads were filtered out if the reads had weak V/J assignments (E-value above 1e-6), no CDR3, stop codons, out-of-frame junctions, or ambiguous translated residues. A V3J clonotype was defined by an identical inferred V gene, J gene, and CDR3 amino acid sequence. Percentage overlap between repertoires was computed as shared unique clonotypes divided by the size of the smaller repertoire. Three approaches were used to assess repertoire richness: RTK rarefaction, the Chao1 estimator, and Recon v2.1 estimates of unobserved clonotypes. For all TCRbeta clonotypes obtained by the gDNA method from a few donors, generation probabilities were computed with OLGA. TCRdb obtained this table from immuneACCESS and retained in-frame rearrangements with V and J assigned. These tables miss some clones; where compared with another copy, unresolved V genes account for less than half of the shortfall, and the remainder is unexplained. V, J and clone size reflect that table, while D and trimming were determined from the DNA. The sample records about 2.1 million clones, under 95% of which are singletons. About 1.8% of the sample lies in the top ten.

This chain joins TRBV27 to TRBJ2-7; the D gene lacks a confident call. The sample was naive CD8+ T cells from PBMCs. Reading the label with the study, this specimen's cell subset or site is: CD45RA+CCR7+. This receptor was identified in a man aged 18-30 years in good health. Some clones in this sample may be carry-over from other donors' samples. The CDR3 region has the sequence CASSLYPLSYEQYF. The DNA is TGTGCCAGCAGTTTATACCCTCTTTCCTACGAGCAGTACTTC.